Listed below are T cell receptor beta chains from one sample, sequenced in a study of CD8+ T cells in alopecia areata. Profiling relied on immunoSEQ multiplex PCR, and the TCRdb table lists in-frame clones only, not all of them. The sample has about 150,000 clones; approximately 45% are singletons. The sample taken for sequencing was CD4+ T cells sorted from blood. All receptors come from a human donor with alopecia areata. CDR3s include the opening cysteine and the closing phenylalanine or tryptophan. Fields, in order: V gene, clone size, D gene, J gene, CDR3 DNA, CDR3 protein. The D gene is left open where the match is weak. A clone size is listed for some rows: how often the clone was seen (once, few, many), or a class if it is expanded.

>TRBV28|-|TRBD2|TRBJ2-7
TGTGCCAGCGGACTAGCGTCATCCTACGAGCAGTACTTC
CASGLASSYEQYF
>TRBV7-2|-|TRBD2|TRBJ2-1
TGTGCCAGCAGCCCCTTTACTAGCGCACCCTACAATGAGCAGTTCTTC
CASSPFTSAPYNEQFF
>TRBV7-8|-|-|TRBJ1-1
TGTGCCAGCAGCTTATTTGAGGGAACTGAAGCTTTCTTT
CASSLFEGTEAFF
>TRBV7-2|-|TRBD2|TRBJ2-7
TGTGCCAGCAGCCAGAACGGGCGACTAGCGGCGGATCAACGGGAGCAGTACTTC
CASSQNGRLAADQREQYF
>TRBV15|-|-|TRBJ1-5
TGTGCCACCAGCGGATTGACAGGTGGGGTTCAGCCCCAGCATTTT
CATSGLTGGVQPQHF
>TRBV5-6|-|TRBD2|TRBJ2-1
TGTGCCAGCAGCTGGCTAGCGGACAATGAGCAGTTCTTC
CASSWLADNEQFF
>TRBV5-1|few|-|TRBJ1-3
TGCGCCAGCAGCTTGGGGATCCCAGGGGAAATTGGAAACACCATATATTTT
CASSLGIPGEIGNTIYF
>TRBV5-4|few|TRBD2|TRBJ2-3
TGTGCCAGCAGTATGACTAGCGGCAGCACAGATACGCAGTATTTT
CASSMTSGSTDTQYF
>TRBV5-1|-|-|TRBJ2-1
TGCGCCAGCAGCTTGGAAGCGACCTCCTACAATGAGCAGTTCTTC
CASSLEATSYNEQFF
>TRBV6-5|few|-|TRBJ2-3
TGTGCCAGCAGTCAGGGTAGGCCAGATACGCAGTATTTT
CASSQGRPDTQYF
>TRBV5-1|-|-|TRBJ2-2
TGCGCCAGCAAGTCTGCATCGGGAGCCGGGGAGCTGTTTTTT
CASKSASGAGELFF
>TRBV18|few|-|TRBJ2-1
TGTGCCAGCACATCAGGACCCTCCAATGAGCAGTTCTTC
CASTSGPSNEQFF
>TRBV2|-|-|TRBJ2-2
TGTGCCAGCACTACCAGGGAGACCGGGGAGCTGTTTTTT
CASTTRETGELFF
>TRBV10-3|few|TRBD2|TRBJ2-1
TGTGCCATCAGTGAGCCGGGAGGACTAGCGGGGCACAATGAGCAGTTCTTC
CAISEPGGLAGHNEQFF
>TRBV28|few|-|TRBJ2-7
TGTGCCAGCAGGGACAGCCCCTACGAGCAGTACTTC
CASRDSPYEQYF
>TRBV7-9|-|TRBD2|TRBJ2-5
TGTGCCAGCAGCAACCCGGGACTAGCGGGAGCAAAGACCCAGTACTTC
CASSNPGLAGAKTQYF
>TRBV5-1|-|TRBD2|TRBJ2-3
TGCGCCAGCAGAGGACTAGCGGGAACAGATACGCAGTATTTT
CASRGLAGTDTQYF
>TRBV5-4|-|-|TRBJ1-1
TGTGCCAGCAGCTTACACCCGCTGCTAGAAGCTTTCTTT
CASSLHPLLEAFF
>TRBV18|-|TRBD2|TRBJ2-7
TGTGCCAGCTCACCACCGGGACTAACCTACGAGCAGTACTTC
CASSPPGLTYEQYF
>TRBV29-1|few|TRBD2|TRBJ2-1
TGCAGCATGACTACCCTAGCGGGCCGGGGCCTCTACAATGAGCAGTTCTTC
CSMTTLAGRGLYNEQFF
>TRBV10-3|-|-|TRBJ1-1
TGTGCCATCAGTGCCCGGTGGGACACTGAAGCTTTCTTT
CAISARWDTEAFF
>TRBV6-1|-|-|TRBJ1-1
TGTGCCAGCAGTGAACAGTGGATTAACACTGAAGCTTTCTTT
CASSEQWINTEAFF
>TRBV9|-|-|TRBJ2-1
TGTGCCAGCAACGCTGGGAGCGCCAATGAGCAGTTCTTC
CASNAGSANEQFF
>TRBV28|-|-|TRBJ2-3
TGTGCCAGCAGTGCCGTCGGGTCAGATACGCAGTATTTT
CASSAVGSDTQYF
>TRBV5-1|-|TRBD1|TRBJ2-3
TGCGCCAGCAGCCTGACAGGGAACACAGATACGCAGTATTTT
CASSLTGNTDTQYF
>TRBV6-5|-|TRBD1|TRBJ1-4
TGTGCCAGCAGTTACTCACAGGGGACAACTAATGAAAAACTGTTTTTT
CASSYSQGTTNEKLFF
>TRBV29-1|few|TRBD2|TRBJ2-7
TGCAGCGCTGATGGGGCTAGCGGGACTGACGAGCAGTACTTC
CSADGASGTDEQYF
>TRBV25-1|few|-|TRBJ2-3
TGTGCCAGCAGTGAATTCGATACGCAGTATTTT
CASSEFDTQYF
>TRBV29-1|-|TRBD2|TRBJ2-7
TGCAGCGTGGACACTAGCGGGGATGCCTACGAGCAGTACTTC
CSVDTSGDAYEQYF
>TRBV29-1|-|TRBD1|TRBJ2-7
TGCAGCGTTAGACAGTTTGGACAGGGCTACGAGCAGTACTTC
CSVRQFGQGYEQYF
>TRBV29-1|-|-|TRBJ2-7
TGCAGCGTTATTCCGCAGCAGGTCTCCTACGAGCAGTACTTC
CSVIPQQVSYEQYF
>TRBV2|few|-|TRBJ2-1
TGTGCCAGCAATAAGCCCCCGGGGCCTTACAATGAGCAGTTCTTC
CASNKPPGPYNEQFF
>TRBV19|-|-|TRBJ2-7
TGTGCCAGTAGTATGGCGGGCCATTCCTACGAGCAGTACTTC
CASSMAGHSYEQYF
>TRBV7-8|-|-|TRBJ1-2
TGTGCCAGCAGCCCAATTGGGGGTCATGGGAGCTATGGCTACACCTTC
CASSPIGGHGSYGYTF
>TRBV6-5|-|-|TRBJ1-2
TGTGCCAGCAGCCTGGGACGGTCCTATGGCTACACCTTC
CASSLGRSYGYTF
>TRBV6-5|-|TRBD2|TRBJ2-7
TGTGCCAGCAGAGCAGGGAGGGGAGTGGGCGAGCAGTACTTC
CASRAGRGVGEQYF
>TRBV27|-|-|TRBJ1-1
TGTGCCAGCAGTTTATCCGGCAGTTTAGGAGCTGAAGCTTTCTTT
CASSLSGSLGAEAFF
>TRBV28|-|-|TRBJ2-5
TGTGCCACTCAGACGGAGACCCAGTACTTC
CATQTETQYF
>TRBV23-1|many|-|TRBJ1-5
TGCGCCAGCAGTCACCCCCCCAGGGGCGGCAATCAGCCCCAGCATTTT
CASSHPPRGGNQPQHF
>TRBV5-1|-|TRBD2|TRBJ2-1
TGCGCCAGCAGCTTAGCTAGCGGGAGTTTTCTTGGAACCCCTTACAATGAGCAGTTCTTC
CASSLASGSFLGTPYNEQFF
>TRBV29-1|few|TRBD2|TRBJ2-7
TGCAGCGTTGAACCGGCAGGGAGGGGCCTGGAGCAGTACTTC
CSVEPAGRGLEQYF
>TRBV2|-|-|TRBJ1-5
TGTGCCAGCAGCGTCGGATTATCGTCACGGCCCCAGCATTTT
CASSVGLSSRPQHF